The text below deals with one TCR beta chain. The antigen remains unidentified. This record comes from a study of cytomegalovirus exposure and HLA in healthy donors. Study-level points and caveats: The authors enumerated under 200 TCR beta chains as linked to cytomegalovirus. A few of the chains that were CMV-associated were confirmed in vitro to be specific for CMV antigens.

PCR amplification relied on 60 Vbeta primers (plus 13 Jbeta primers). TCRdb's table, derived via immunoSEQ multiplex PCR, lists solely in-frame clones and lacks some. The table records about 120,000 clones, approximately 79% of them present only once. From germline, CDR1 is SEHNR and CDR2 FQNEAQ (reference sequence). This CDR3 comprises 15 residues. V dropped 5 bases and J dropped 9; count of bases not matched to a gene: 8. Unrecorded immune exposure was likely among donors, who were nominally healthy when sampled. The V gene is TRBV7-9, the J gene TRBJ1-6; 9 positions match TRBD1. The source of this sequence is a man younger than 45 in good health and CMV-seronegative. The sample taken for sequencing was PBMCs. CDR3 bases: TGTGCCAGCAGCCCGTCGACAGGGGGTGCTTCACCCCTCCACTTT. Translating gives CASSPSTGGASPLHF.